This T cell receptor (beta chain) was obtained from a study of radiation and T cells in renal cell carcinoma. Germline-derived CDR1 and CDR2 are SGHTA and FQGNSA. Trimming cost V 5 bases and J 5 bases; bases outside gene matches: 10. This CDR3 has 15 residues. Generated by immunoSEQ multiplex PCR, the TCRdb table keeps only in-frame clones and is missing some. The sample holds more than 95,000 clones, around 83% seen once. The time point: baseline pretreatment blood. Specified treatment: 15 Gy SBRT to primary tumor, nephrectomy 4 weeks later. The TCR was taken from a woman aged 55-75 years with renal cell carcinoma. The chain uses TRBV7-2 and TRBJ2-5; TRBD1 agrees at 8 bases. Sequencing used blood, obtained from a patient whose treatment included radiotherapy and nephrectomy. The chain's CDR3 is CASSRDRGDSETQYF. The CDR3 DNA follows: TGTGCCAGCAGCCGTGACAGGGGAGATTCGGAGACCCAGTACTTC. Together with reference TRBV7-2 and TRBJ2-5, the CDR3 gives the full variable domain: GAGVSQSPSNKVTEKGKDVELRCDPISGHTALYWYRQSLGQGLEFLIYFQGNSAPDKSGLPSDRFSAERTGGSVSTLTIQRTQQEDSAVYLCASSRDRGDSETQYFGPGTRLLVL.